This section outlines one TCR beta chain sequence together with its context. With 5 bases clipped from V and 9 bases from J, the junction kept 3 bases outside the gene matches. Germline V lookup: CDR1 ENHRY, CDR2 SYGVKD. The CDR3 has 14 residues. This entry comes from a study of blood T cell repertoires in COVID-19. As for the study in general: Whether acute or convalescent, the COVID-19 samples came from the United States, Italy and Spain.

As originally analysed: Reference gene primers were amplified, and this amplification served to estimate nucleated cell counts. TCRdb keeps only in-frame clones here, not all; method: immunoSEQ multiplex PCR. Clonal size and the V and J genes are those of that table, whereas D and trimming came from the DNA. In the table there are 40,000 or so clones, 70% to 90% of which are singletons. The sample was peripheral blood. V is TRBV10-3 and J is TRBJ1-6, with 11 bases that match TRBD1. The source of this sequence is a human donor in a cohort sampled during active COVID-19. CDR3: CAISIGTGGSPLHF. For the CDR3, the DNA is TGTGCCATCAGTATCGGGACAGGGGGTTCACCCCTCCACTTT.